These T cell receptor beta chains were read from a single sample in a study of blood T cells in healthy people across ages. TCRdb reanalysed the 5' RACE reads using MiXCR and keeps one entry per CDR3 protein. The table has around 400,000 distinct CDR3 sequences, roughly half seen once. The material sequenced was blood. Receptor source: a man between 60 and 70 years old in good health. The CDR3 runs from the conserved cysteine through the conserved F or W. A D gene is named only where the DNA matches it firmly. Clone size appears in some rows only: once, few, many, or a class for an expanded clone.

size,V,D,J,DNA,CDR3
once,TRBV6-5,TRBD1,TRBJ1-2,TGTGCCAGCAGTTACCCTCTGGGATCGGGACAGAAAGTCTATGGCTACACCTTC,CASSYPLGSGQKVYGYTF
.,TRBV2,TRBD1,TRBJ1-2,TGTGCCAGCAGTCCGGGACAGGGAAGAAGAAATGGCTACACCTTC,CASSPGQGRRNGYTF
.,TRBV9,TRBD2,TRBJ2-3,TGTGCCAGCAGCATGACTAGCGTAAACACAGATACGCAGTATTTT,CASSMTSVNTDTQYF
.,TRBV5-1,.,TRBJ2-3,TGCGCCAGCAGCTGGGACGCAGATACGCAGTATTTT,CASSWDADTQYF
.,TRBV29-1,.,TRBJ2-1,TGCAGCGGCCTCGAGGGACCCTACAATGAGCAGTTCTTC,CSGLEGPYNEQFF
.,TRBV6-2/TRBV6-3,TRBD2,TRBJ2-3,TGTGCCAGCAGTTACGGGCGCGGGAGTCGGATAGATACGCAGTATTTT,CASSYGRGSRIDTQYF
.,TRBV11-2,TRBD2,TRBJ2-7,TGTGCCAGCAGCTGGGGTAGCGGGAGCTACGAGCAGTACTTC,CASSWGSGSYEQYF
.,TRBV10-1,TRBD1,TRBJ2-1,TGCGCCAGTAAACCGGGACAGGGGTCCGATGAGCAGTTCTTC,CASKPGQGSDEQFF
.,TRBV20-1,.,TRBJ1-2,TGCAGTGCTAGAGTCCAGTTCGCAGACCAAAACTATGGCTACACCTTC,CSARVQFADQNYGYTF
.,TRBV18,.,TRBJ2-2,TGTGCCAGCTCACACCGGGACCCCAACACCGGGGAGCTGTTTTTT,CASSHRDPNTGELFF
.,TRBV12-3/TRBV12-4,TRBD1,TRBJ2-7,TGTGCCAGCAGGGACAGGGTCTACGAGCAGTACTTC,CASRDRVYEQYF
many,TRBV7-6,TRBD1,TRBJ2-1,TGTGCCAGCAGCCCCAGACAGGGGCTCAATGAGCAGTTCTTC,CASSPRQGLNEQFF
.,TRBV19,.,TRBJ2-3,TGTGCCAGTGGGGTCGGTCCGAGCACAGATACGCAGTATTTT,CASGVGPSTDTQYF
.,TRBV19,TRBD1,TRBJ2-3,TGTGCCAGTAGTGGAACAGGGGGCGGACGGGCGCAGTATTTT,CASSGTGGGRAQYF
.,TRBV6-5,TRBD2,TRBJ2-3,TGTGCCAGCAGGAGAAGCGGGGCGACAGATACGCAGTATTTT,CASRRSGATDTQYF
.,TRBV7-9,.,TRBJ2-7,TGTGCCAGCAGCTTAGTTTTTTACGAGCAGTACTTC,CASSLVFYEQYF
.,TRBV20-1,.,TRBJ2-6,TGCAGTGCCTTTTTGCAGGGGCCGGCTGGGGCCAACGTCCTGACTTTC,CSAFLQGPAGANVLTF
many,TRBV12-3/TRBV12-4,.,TRBJ2-3,TGTGCCAGCAGTTTCACAGATACGCAGTATTTT,CASSFTDTQYF
.,TRBV25-1,TRBD1,TRBJ1-4,TGTGCCAGCAGTGAATGGGCAGGGGGGACTAATGAAAAACTGTTTTTT,CASSEWAGGTNEKLFF
.,TRBV7-2,.,TRBJ2-3,TGTGCCAGCAGCTCCCGAGGCGGGGGCGGGACAGATACGCAGTATTTT,CASSSRGGGGTDTQYF
.,TRBV5-6,TRBD1,TRBJ2-5,TGTGCCAGCAGCTCGAGGGACAGGGCTTGGGAGCAGTACTTC,CASSSRDRAWEQYF
.,TRBV28,.,TRBJ2-3,TGTGCCAGCAGTTTTCTGGGGGGCCGGAGCGGCACAGATACGCAGTATTTT,CASSFLGGRSGTDTQYF
.,TRBV9,TRBD2,TRBJ2-1,TGTGCCAGCAGCGTAGGAAGTAGCGGGAGTGGCAATGAGCAGTTCTTC,CASSVGSSGSGNEQFF
few,TRBV2,TRBD2,TRBJ2-3,TGTGCCAGCAATAAGCGGGGGGGCACAGATACGCAGTATTTT,CASNKRGGTDTQYF
.,TRBV12-3/TRBV12-4,.,TRBJ2-4,TGTGCCAGCTCCTGGAGGGAGATGGGAAACATTCAGTACTTC,CASSWREMGNIQYF
.,TRBV3-1,.,TRBJ1-5,TGTGCCAGCAGCCCTGCTCCGGGACCCCAAGAGGGCAATCAGCCCCAGCATTTT,CASSPAPGPQEGNQPQHF
.,TRBV11-2,.,TRBJ2-7,TGTGCCAGCAGCCCGGGGGCAGGGCTCTACGAGCAGTACTTC,CASSPGAGLYEQYF
once,TRBV24-1,.,TRBJ2-5,TGTGCCACCAGTGATTGGAGGCGCGGAGGCCAAGAGACCCAGTACTTC,CATSDWRRGGQETQYF
.,TRBV5-1,.,TRBJ2-1,TGCGCCAGCAGCTTCGGACTGGTGTCCTACAATGAGCAGTTCTTC,CASSFGLVSYNEQFF
once,TRBV10-1,.,TRBJ2-7,TGCGCCAGCAGCACGGACAAACGCTCCTACAATGAGCAGTACTTC,CASSTDKRSYNEQYF
many,TRBV2,.,TRBJ1-5,TGTGCCAGCACGGCGGCCGGCAATCAGCCCCAGCATTTT,CASTAAGNQPQHF
few,TRBV20-1,TRBD1,TRBJ2-6,TGCAGTGCTAGCCAGGGGGTGGGGACCAACGTCCTGACTTTC,CSASQGVGTNVLTF
.,TRBV24-1,.,TRBJ2-1,TGTGCCACCAGTGAATCCCCAGGGAGCTCCTACAATGAGCAGTTCTTC,CATSESPGSSYNEQFF
.,TRBV5-5,.,TRBJ2-5,TGTGCCAGCAGCTTGGGGCAGGAGGGGACCCAGTACTTC,CASSLGQEGTQYF
.,TRBV2,TRBD1,TRBJ2-3,TGTGCCAGCATGGTGGACAGGGGCTGGGGAGATACGCAGTATTTT,CASMVDRGWGDTQYF
few,TRBV12-3/TRBV12-4,TRBD2,TRBJ2-7,TGTGCCAGCAGGGGGACTAGCGCTTCCTACGAGCAGTACTTC,CASRGTSASYEQYF
few,TRBV7-9,.,TRBJ2-3,TGTGCCAGCAGCCCCCCCTGGGATACGCAGTATTTT,CASSPPWDTQYF
.,TRBV20-1,TRBD2,TRBJ2-1,TGCAGCGCCGCCCAAGCGGGAAGGGGCGGTGAGCAGTTCTTC,CSAAQAGRGGEQFF
many,TRBV7-9,.,TRBJ2-2,TGTGCCAGCAGCTTACAGGGAGCCGGGGAGCTGTTTTTT,CASSLQGAGELFF
.,TRBV7-2,.,TRBJ1-5,TGTGCCAGCAGCGTAGAGGGTAATCAGCCCCAGCATTTT,CASSVEGNQPQHF
.,TRBV7-2,TRBD2,TRBJ2-5,TGTGCCAACAGCTCAGGACGAGCGGGGTCCAAGGGGACCCAGTACTTC,CANSSGRAGSKGTQYF
.,TRBV9,.,TRBJ2-3,TGTGCCAGCAGCGTAGAGCGGAGGGCGATGGGCACAGATACGCAGTATTTT,CASSVERRAMGTDTQYF
.,TRBV25-1,.,TRBJ2-7,TGTGCCAGCAGAACCGGGATACCCCCCTACGAGCAGTACTTC,CASRTGIPPYEQYF
.,TRBV5-1,.,TRBJ2-7,TGCGCCAGCAGCTTGGATGGACAAATAGCCTACGAGCAGTACTTC,CASSLDGQIAYEQYF
.,TRBV11-3,.,TRBJ1-5,TGTGCCAGCAGCTTGTTTATCAGGACACACAATCAGCCCCAGCATTTT,CASSLFIRTHNQPQHF
.,TRBV7-3,TRBD1,TRBJ1-1,TGTGCCAGCAGCTTAAGGGGACAGGGTCGCACTGAAGCTTTCTTT,CASSLRGQGRTEAFF
.,TRBV20-1,TRBD1,TRBJ2-7,TGCAGTGCTAGTCAACCGACAGGGGGAAACGAGCAGTACTTC,CSASQPTGGNEQYF
few,TRBV27,TRBD1,TRBJ1-2,TGTGCCAGCAGTTCCCGGGGAGGGGGCTTTGGCTACACCTTC,CASSSRGGGFGYTF
.,TRBV2,TRBD1,TRBJ2-1,TGTGCCAGCAGTCGGGACAGAGGCAATGAGCAGTTCTTC,CASSRDRGNEQFF
.,TRBV27,TRBD2,TRBJ2-7,TGTGCCAGCATCGATACTGGGGGGGGGAACGAGCAGTACTTC,CASIDTGGGNEQYF
few,TRBV6-6,TRBD2,TRBJ2-3,TGTGCCAGCAGTTACAGGGCTAGCGGGAGTTCAGATACGCAGTATTTT,CASSYRASGSSDTQYF
.,TRBV6-2/TRBV6-3,.,TRBJ1-5,TGTGCCAGCAGTTACGCGGGCATTATGAGGAGCAATCAGCCCCAGCATTTT,CASSYAGIMRSNQPQHF
few,TRBV7-8,.,TRBJ2-7,TGTGCCAGCAGCCCCGACGGCCACGAGCAGTACTTC,CASSPDGHEQYF
.,TRBV4-3,.,TRBJ1-6,TGCGCCAGCAGCCAAACCCGGGGCTATAATTCACCCCTCCACTTT,CASSQTRGYNSPLHF
.,TRBV6-1,TRBD1,TRBJ1-5,TGTGCCAGCAGTCCCGGAATGACAGGGTCGGGCAATCAGCCCCAGCATTTT,CASSPGMTGSGNQPQHF
.,TRBV12-3/TRBV12-4,.,TRBJ1-2,TGTGCCAGCAGTTCCGGGACGGAGGGAGGCTACACCTTC,CASSSGTEGGYTF
.,TRBV18,TRBD1,TRBJ1-2,TGTGCCAGCTCACCACAGGGGGCAGGTGGCTACACCTTC,CASSPQGAGGYTF